This T cell receptor (beta chain) was documented in a study of blood T cell repertoires in COVID-19. The overall study: Spain, Italy and the United States supplied samples that represented acute and convalescent COVID-19. The analysed material was cDNA or gDNA that came from T cells, B-cell-depleted T cells, or PBMCs.

Under the authors' procedure: How many nucleated cells were present was estimated from reference gene primer amplification. The assay was immunoSEQ multiplex PCR, and TCRdb's table has in-frame clones only and misses some. V, J and clone size are taken as reported in that table, and D and trimming were inferred from the DNA itself. This sample yields about 20,000 clones, of which less than 95% are seen a single time; more than 3.5% belongs to the top ten. Germline V gene lookup returns CDR1 PRHDT and CDR2 FYEKMQ (reference sequence). J was trimmed by 2 bases and V by 5 bases; bases with no gene match: 9. The CDR3 is 16 amino acids.

Material: peripheral blood. The origin of this receptor is a human donor in a cohort sampled during active COVID-19. The chain combines TRBV13 with TRBJ1-1; 9 bases are a match to TRBD1. CDR3 DNA sequence: TGTGCCAGCAGCCTTAGGACAGGGGCTTTTAACACTGAAGCTTTCTTT. Amino acids: CASSLRTGAFNTEAFF.